This T cell receptor beta chain was sequenced for a study of identical twins. The germline gives CDR1 MGHDK, CDR2 SYGVNS. The CDR3 spans 14 residues. With 1 base clipped from V and 10 bases from J, the junction kept 7 bases outside the gene matches. General study points: Whereas memory repertoires showed no such difference, abundant cord blood beta clonotypes carried fewer insertions. Compared with models, monozygotic twins showed more out-of-frame TCR alpha sharing.

With respect to this clonotype: Its specificity is unknown.

Via MiXCR, TCRdb re-called the 5' RACE reads, giving one row per CDR3 protein. The sample has around 1.7 million distinct CDR3 sequences; 32% are singletons. The clonotype was recovered from a newborn girl in good health. Input material: cord blood. The gene calls are TRBV25-1 and TRBJ2-1; 7 bases agree with TRBD2. CDR3 coding DNA: TGTGCCAGCAGTGAATCTCAAGCGGGGCGCGAGCAGTTCTTC. This translates into CASSESQAGREQFF.